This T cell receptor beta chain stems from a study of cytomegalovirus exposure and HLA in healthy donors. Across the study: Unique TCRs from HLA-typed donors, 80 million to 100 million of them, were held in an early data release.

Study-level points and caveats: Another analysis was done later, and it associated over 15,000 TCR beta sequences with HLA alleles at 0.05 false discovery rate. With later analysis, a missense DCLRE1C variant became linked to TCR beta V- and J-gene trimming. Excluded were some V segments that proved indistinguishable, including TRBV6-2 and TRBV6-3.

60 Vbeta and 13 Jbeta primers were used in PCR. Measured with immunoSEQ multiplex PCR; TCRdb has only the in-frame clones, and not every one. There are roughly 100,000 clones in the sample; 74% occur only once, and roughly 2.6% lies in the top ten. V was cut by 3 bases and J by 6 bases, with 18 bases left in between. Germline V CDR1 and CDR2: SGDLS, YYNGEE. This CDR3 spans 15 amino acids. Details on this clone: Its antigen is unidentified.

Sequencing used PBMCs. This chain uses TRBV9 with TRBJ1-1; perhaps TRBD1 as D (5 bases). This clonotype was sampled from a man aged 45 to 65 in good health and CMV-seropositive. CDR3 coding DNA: TGTGCCAGCAGCGCCCTCCCCGGCCGGGGGGCTGAAGCTTTCTTT. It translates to CASSALPGRGAEAFF.